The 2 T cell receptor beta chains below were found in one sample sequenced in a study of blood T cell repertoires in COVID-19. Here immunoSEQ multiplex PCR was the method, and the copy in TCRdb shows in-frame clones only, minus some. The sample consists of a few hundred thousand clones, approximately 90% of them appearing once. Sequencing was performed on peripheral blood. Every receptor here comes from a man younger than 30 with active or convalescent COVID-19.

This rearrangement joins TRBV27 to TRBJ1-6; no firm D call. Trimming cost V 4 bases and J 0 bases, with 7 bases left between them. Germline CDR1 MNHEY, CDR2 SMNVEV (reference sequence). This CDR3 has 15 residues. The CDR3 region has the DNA TGTGCCAGCAGTTGGGAGAGCTCCTATAATTCACCCCTCCACTTT. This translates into CASSWESSYNSPLHF.

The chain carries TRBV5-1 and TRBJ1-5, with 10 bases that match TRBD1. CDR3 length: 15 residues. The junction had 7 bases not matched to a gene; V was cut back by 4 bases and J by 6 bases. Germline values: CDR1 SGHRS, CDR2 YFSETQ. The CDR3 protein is CASSPGTGDSQPQHF. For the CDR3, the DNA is TGCGCCAGCAGCCCGGGGACAGGGGATTCTCAGCCCCAGCATTTT.